This T cell receptor beta chain was recovered during a study of blood T cell repertoires in COVID-19. Background on the study: Material from acute and convalescent COVID-19 was sourced from the United States, Italy and Spain. PBMCs, B-cell-depleted T cells, or T cells were the source of the cDNA or gDNA that made up the material.

Per the study methods: Reference gene primer amplification gave nucleated cell count estimates. TCRdb's table, derived via immunoSEQ multiplex PCR, lists solely in-frame clones and lacks some. That table furnishes V, J and clone size, whereas the DNA furnished D and trimming. The sample lists 310,000 or so clones, approximately 86% seen once, with around 2.2% in the top ten. V was cut by 5 bases and J by 0 bases, with 11 bases left in between. CDR1 and CDR2 from the germline V gene are SGHTA and FQGNSA. The CDR3 contains 15 residues. Sequenced: peripheral blood. The TCR was taken from a woman in her forties or fifties who had recovered from COVID-19. The chain is built from TRBV7-2 and TRBJ1-3; D perhaps matches TRBD1 (5 bases). CDR3 sequence reads: CASSPTEYSGNTIYF. The CDR3 region has the DNA TGTGCCAGCAGCCCGACAGAGTACTCTGGAAACACCATATATTTT.